This TCR beta chain was sequenced for a study of blood T cell repertoires in COVID-19. This clone was counted a few times. The assay was immunoSEQ multiplex PCR, and TCRdb's table has in-frame clones only and misses some. Of 100,000 to 150,000 clones in the sample, roughly 86% are singletons; the top ten hold 11%. The sequence came from a woman in her 70s with COVID-19, enrolled during active disease. Sequencing was performed on peripheral blood.

The CDR3 spells CASSGRGTGELFF. CDR3 coding DNA: TGTGCCAGCAGCGGCAGGGGCACCGGGGAGCTGTTTTTT. V and J are TRBV7-9 and TRBJ2-2; the D gene is possibly TRBD1 (6 bases). V was shortened by 5 bases and J by 4 bases, with 8 bases between the two germline ends. CDR3 length: 13 amino acids. CDR1 is SEHNR and CDR2 is FQNEAQ in the germline V gene (reference sequence).